This T cell receptor (beta chain) originates from a study of cytomegalovirus exposure and HLA in healthy donors (dated by TCRdb to the late 2010s). For the study in its entirety: In an earlier analysis of fewer than 750 of the donors, approximately 300 Gb of sequence data and 95 million to 130 million unique TCR beta sequences from roughly 200 million T cells were reported. The T cell repertoires of several hundred subjects were profiled by immunosequencing and related to cytomegalovirus serostatus. An early release covering over 500 HLA-typed donors comprised approximately 290 gigabases of sequencing data and 65 million to 100 million unique TCR sequences. Among some 400 genotyped donors of the cohort, an average of around 250,000 unique TCR beta nucleotide sequences was sequenced per donor, of which about 19% were non-productive. Rather than drawing on any new phenotypic data, the later analysis identified candidate immune exposures from TCR beta sequences and the way those sequences occurred across donors. An earlier analysis of fewer than 750 of the donors used high-throughput TCR beta sequencing to judge whether each TCR beta V gene segment behaved as functional or pseudogenic. A later genetic analysis took genome-wide SNP genotypes for about 55% of the roughly 700 donors and used that subset as a discovery cohort. Both class I and class II loci were covered by HLA typing, at four-digit resolution. Because of strong linkage in the cohort, five DR-DQ haplotypes were treated as single units for association and clustering. Typing coverage differed by locus: A, B, C, DRB1 and DQB1 were typed in about 620-640 donors, DQA1 in 500 to 550, DPA1 in approximately 600, and DPB1 in approximately 450. High-throughput TCR immunosequencing, statistical association of individual TCRs with disease status, and machine learning were combined to predict cytomegalovirus infection status. Donor age, sex, ethnicity and CMV serostatus were compiled alongside the repertoire data. To study patterns of TCR occurrence, a later analysis re-analyzed previously published TCR beta repertoires from 666 donors and added high-resolution HLA genotyping. Of the 300 to 450 genotyped donors, approximately 80% fell in the genetic ancestry cluster associated with self-reported Caucasian donors. The study aimed to test whether cataloging public T cell receptors could reveal signatures of past pathogen exposure. Besides the first cohort of approximately 710 subjects, a separate validation cohort made up of over 95 different subjects was used. Every repertoire in the discovery cohort had been generated on one and the same sequencing platform. Broad study findings and their caveats: Because counts were too low, roughly 16 rarely observed V segments, including chromosome 9 orphons, were excluded from the earlier analysis of fewer than 650 of the donors. Because some donors lacked HLA typing at each locus, the association tests relied only on the typed subset. In this cohort, only TCR beta chains were sequenced, and detectable features were limited by the absence of alpha or paired-chain data. Several of the top co-occurrence clusters appeared to be linked to parvovirus B19, influenza, CMV and Epstein-Barr virus, according to a later analysis. Cytomegalovirus status was reported to be diagnosed by the classifier with high specificity and sensitivity in both the original and validation cohorts. Three of the identified cytomegalovirus-associated TCR beta chains were confirmed in vitro to be specific for cytomegalovirus antigens. Correlated functional status among segregating V segments might reflect linkage disequilibrium, but an unknown experimental factor could not be ruled out. Compared with the approximately 670-donor mean, donors in an Asian-associated ancestry cluster had fewer N-insertions in productive TCRs, according to a later genetic analysis. A total of fewer than 200 TCR beta chains were listed by the study as associated with cytomegalovirus. An earlier analysis of approximately 600 of the donors showed that most TCR beta V segments appeared in productive rearrangements either about 87% or about 30% of the time, which broadly matched IMGT annotations. A group of highly shared sequence variants was considered likely to be a technical artifact of the sequencing pipeline. A later genetic analysis associated a missense DCLRE1C variant with V-gene and J-gene trimming of TCR beta chains, and an independent cohort replicated the association. CMV serostatus was the only immune exposure information available for the cohort. A later analysis found that most CMV-associated TCR beta chains appeared HLA-restricted, with HLA associations seemingly driven largely by CMV exposure. Specific HLA alleles were associated with 16,951 TCR beta sequences at a false discovery rate of 0.05 in a later analysis. In a later analysis, HLA-associated TCR beta chains were found to be more clonally expanded and to have lower generation probabilities than equally common non-associated chains. According to the authors, the approach could potentially be generalized to other disease states and immunological phenotypes. A further reported finding was that TCR beta sequences accurately predicted the HLA-A and HLA-B alleles for most subjects in the first cohort. The 87-base-pair reads could not distinguish some IMGT-functional V segments, including TRBV6-2 and TRBV6-3, so those segments were excluded. While some public TCRs were present in many individuals, most TCR sequences turned up only very rarely across donors. When HLA alleles, especially DR and DQ, strongly co-occurred, attributing TCR associations to individual alleles was difficult. In a later analysis, TCR association rates were found to vary across HLA loci, with the most associated TCRs seen for DRB1 alleles and the fewest for HLA-C alleles. Sequencing depth was assumed to be roughly uniform across donors in the presence/absence analyses, though that assumption may not hold.

In total, over 600 healthy bone marrow donors made up the cohort. At the time of sampling, all cohort members were nominally healthy, though unrecorded immune exposures were likely present. The donor was CMV seropositive and belonged to the group of more than 250 seropositive cohort members. Each donor provided a peripheral blood sample, and peripheral blood mononuclear cells were used for TCR beta sequencing. The Qiagen DNeasy Blood Extraction Kit was used to extract genomic DNA from the blood cell samples. Receptor amplification or capture employed the immunoSEQ multiplex PCR assay. For the multiplex PCR, a mixture combining 60 forward primers for TCR Vbeta segments and 13 reverse primers for TCR Jbeta segments was used. Amplification of the CDR3 region of rearranged TCR beta genes was performed with a multiplex PCR assay on genomic DNA. The amplified TCR beta libraries were sequenced on the Illumina HiSeq System as 87-base-pair reads. The original pipeline was this. Across the 640 or so repertoires, a later analysis counted about 81 million unique TCR beta chains, some 11 million of which were shared by at least two donors. To remove PCR and sequencing errors, raw reads were error-corrected and collapsed into unique sequences using a nearest-neighbor algorithm that merged closely related sequences. To assign V, D and J gene segments, CDR3 sequences were aligned to IMGT reference sequences. For a sequence to be retained, at least a six-nucleotide match to both a V gene segment and a J gene segment was required. A rearrangement was called productive if the CDR3 had no stop codons and remained in frame with V and J, and every other rearrangement was called non-productive. Following IMGT convention, CDR3 was defined as the stretch from the second conserved V-encoded cysteine up to the conserved J-encoded phenylalanine. The earlier analysis of fewer than 700 of the donors excluded sequences that lacked an unambiguous match to a single V gene segment. In an earlier analysis of about 590 of the donors, a V segment was called functional when productive rearrangements were above 56.7%, and segregating when the standard deviation between donors exceeded 5%. A statistical classification framework was built for diagnosing cytomegalovirus status from the catalog of TCR beta chain sequences. A later analysis assigned V and J genes by comparing TCR nucleotide sequences with IMGT/GENE-DB human TR gene sequences. The TCRdist pipeline was used in a later analysis to assign CDR3 sequences and most-parsimonious VDJ recombination scenarios. In a later analysis, every TCR beta chain was defined by the combination of its CDR3 amino acid sequence and its V-gene family, and reads without a unique V-gene family were dropped. As a way to deal with suspected cross-contamination and a sequencing artifact, a later analysis dropped approximately 570 nucleotide sequences that were highly shared and had low generation probability. A later analysis calculated a clonal expansion index for each public chain from normalized within-repertoire ranks of inferred template counts. Generation probabilities in a later analysis came from a VDJ recombination model fitted to out-of-frame rearrangements, and those results were checked against IGoR. A later analysis scored TCR-TCR, TCR-HLA and TCR-CMV co-occurrence with hypergeometric tests, applying a repertoire-size bias correction to TCR pairs. In a later analysis, false discovery rates were estimated by permuting HLA or CMV assignments 20 times. A later analysis grouped co-occurring TCRs with DBSCAN, adding TCRdist sequence similarity when clustering within HLA-allele-positive subsets. Co-occurrence clustering excluded repertoires with fewer than 30,000 or more than 120,000 public chains, plus five with anomalous nucleotide sharing. The clones in this table, taken by TCRdb from immuneACCESS, are in-frame only. Not every clone is retained; where verified, under half of the shortfall comes from an unresolved V gene, and the cause of the rest is unknown. V and J calls and clone size follow that table, whereas D and trimming were derived from the DNA. Within this sample are approximately 95,000 clones, with around 84% of them counted one time only. The ten largest clones capture roughly 4.3% of the sample.

With respect to this clone: The target of this receptor is not known. Per-base quality was not reported, and no clone a single base away is much larger than it.

From the cysteine through the phenylalanine, the CDR3 covers 13 amino acids. The only DNA kept is the CDR3, 39 bases in frame from the first base. V was cut back by 4 bases and J by 8 bases, leaving a gap of 11 bases between them. CDR1 and CDR2 were assigned from the germline V gene as SNHLY and FYNNEI. This receptor chain uses TRBV2 and TRBJ1-4; there is no confident call for the D gene. This TCR was recovered from a woman between 40 and 55 years old in good health and CMV-seropositive. Sequenced material: PBMCs. The DNA sequence reads TGTGCCAGCAGTGTGGTCCGGGAAGAAAAACTGTTTTTT. It specifies CASSVVREEKLFF.